This record looks at one T cell receptor beta chain sequence and its context. This clonotype was seen only a few times. The antigen this receptor binds is unknown. No much larger clonotype is one base removed from it; base qualities were not supplied. The donors were roughly 39 Caucasian individuals from Russia, aged 6 to 90 years, who were systemically healthy. Each donor gave approximately 9.4 milliliters of peripheral blood, drawn into EDTA-treated Vacutainer tubes. PBMCs were isolated by Ficoll-Paque density-gradient centrifugation, with at least 7 million obtained per sample. Trizol reagent was used to extract total RNA from PBMCs, with at least 5 micrograms per sample. For every donor, flow cytometry on a PBMC aliquot measured the percentage of naive CD45RAhigh/CD27high T cells. The library came from 5' RACE. Sequencing was carried out with an Illumina HiSeq 2500. A second PCR of about 6 to 12 cycles was run with a J-beta primer mix and a sample-barcoded 5' primer. A unique molecular identifier was introduced onto each TCR beta cDNA molecule by a template-switch 5' adaptor carrying 12 random nucleotides. At least 2.5 million CDR3-containing paired-end reads were obtained from each sample. First-strand cDNA synthesis was performed from all RNA using the Mint cDNA synthesis kit, with priming by a TRBC-specific oligonucleotide. Following uracil-DNA glycosylase treatment, a first 18-cycle PCR with universal primers M1SS and BC2_uni_R was performed on all cDNA. Under the source paper's analysis protocol: Each sample was normalized by randomly selecting 1 million high-quality reads, each carrying a distinct molecular identifier. Instead of being binned into consensus sequences, reads that shared molecular identifiers were thrown out. MiTCR, run with a Q25 quality threshold and the strictest error-elimination algorithm, handled CDR3 identification, clonotype clustering and error correction. Lower-bound total TCR beta diversity was estimated with a nonparametric unseen species model using Euler transformation. The raw public reads went through TCRdb reprocessing: fastp at Q25, MiXCR clone calling, in-frame beta chains kept. Each entry merges the rows of one CDR3 protein and shows their most common DNA and genes. The V and J calls here are based on TCRdb, not the publication. The sample records 1.6 million or so distinct CDR3 sequences, about 32% of which are singletons. About 11% of the sample is held by the ten biggest clonotypes.

The data were obtained in a study of blood T cells in healthy people across ages (dated by TCRdb to 2014 to 2015). With regard to the full study: In model experiments, template switching captured roughly one uniquely barcoded TCR beta cDNA molecule for every two T cells. Four age groups were formed from the donors: young (average about 16 years), middle-aged (around 37), aged (62) and long-lived (around 82). To avoid experimental bias, donors of different ages were distributed randomly across sequencing lanes. To track age-related changes in TCR beta repertoire diversity, the study relied on deep sequencing normalized with unique cDNA molecular identifiers. For two donors (one aged 18 to 29 and one aged 80 or older), the study analyzed two additional independent replicas of 1 million unique cDNA reads from the same blood draw.

Results and caveats for the whole study, not just this receptor: Observed TCR beta diversity per million T cells fell roughly linearly with age, and a significant reduction was already apparent by age around 40. The percentage of naive T cells measured by flow cytometry correlated strongly with observed TCR beta diversity. Because the CMV infection status of the donors was unknown, age-related changes in expanded clonotypes may potentially have been confounded. Bulk unsorted PBMC profiling prevented conclusive comparison of naive and antigen-experienced compartments. Estimates of total diversity from one million sequenced T cells were regarded as lower bounds and underestimates. Compared with the aged group, the long-lived group had more naive CD4+ T cells, fewer expanded clones and increased TCR diversity, suggesting age selection.

The receptor comes from a woman aged 25 to 45 in good health. The sample was blood.

The CDR3 here reads CASSLSGTRPLTPDTQYF. At the DNA level, the sequence is TGTGCCAGCAGCTTGTCCGGGACTAGGCCTTTGACCCCAGATACGCAGTATTTT. The chain was built from TRBV5-6 and TRBJ2-3; 8 of the junction bases match TRBD2. For CDR1 and CDR2, the germline V gene lists SGHDT and YYEEEE. From cysteine to phenylalanine, the CDR3 is 18 amino acids long. Left in the record is the CDR3 DNA by itself, 54 bases read in frame from the first base. V loses 1 base at its end and J loses 4 bases; junction bases beyond the gene matches: 14.